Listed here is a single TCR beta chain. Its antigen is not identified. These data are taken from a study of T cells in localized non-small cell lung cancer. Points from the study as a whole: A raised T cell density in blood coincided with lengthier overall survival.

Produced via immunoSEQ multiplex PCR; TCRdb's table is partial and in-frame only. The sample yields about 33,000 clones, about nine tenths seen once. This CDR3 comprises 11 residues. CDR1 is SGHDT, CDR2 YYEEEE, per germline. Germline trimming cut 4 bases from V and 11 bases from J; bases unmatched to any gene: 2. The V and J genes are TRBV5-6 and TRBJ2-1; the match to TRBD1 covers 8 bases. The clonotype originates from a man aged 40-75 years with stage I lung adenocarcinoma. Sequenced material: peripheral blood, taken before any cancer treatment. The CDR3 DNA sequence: TGTGCCAGCAGCCGACAGGGGCAGCAGTTCTTC. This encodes CASSRQGQQFF.